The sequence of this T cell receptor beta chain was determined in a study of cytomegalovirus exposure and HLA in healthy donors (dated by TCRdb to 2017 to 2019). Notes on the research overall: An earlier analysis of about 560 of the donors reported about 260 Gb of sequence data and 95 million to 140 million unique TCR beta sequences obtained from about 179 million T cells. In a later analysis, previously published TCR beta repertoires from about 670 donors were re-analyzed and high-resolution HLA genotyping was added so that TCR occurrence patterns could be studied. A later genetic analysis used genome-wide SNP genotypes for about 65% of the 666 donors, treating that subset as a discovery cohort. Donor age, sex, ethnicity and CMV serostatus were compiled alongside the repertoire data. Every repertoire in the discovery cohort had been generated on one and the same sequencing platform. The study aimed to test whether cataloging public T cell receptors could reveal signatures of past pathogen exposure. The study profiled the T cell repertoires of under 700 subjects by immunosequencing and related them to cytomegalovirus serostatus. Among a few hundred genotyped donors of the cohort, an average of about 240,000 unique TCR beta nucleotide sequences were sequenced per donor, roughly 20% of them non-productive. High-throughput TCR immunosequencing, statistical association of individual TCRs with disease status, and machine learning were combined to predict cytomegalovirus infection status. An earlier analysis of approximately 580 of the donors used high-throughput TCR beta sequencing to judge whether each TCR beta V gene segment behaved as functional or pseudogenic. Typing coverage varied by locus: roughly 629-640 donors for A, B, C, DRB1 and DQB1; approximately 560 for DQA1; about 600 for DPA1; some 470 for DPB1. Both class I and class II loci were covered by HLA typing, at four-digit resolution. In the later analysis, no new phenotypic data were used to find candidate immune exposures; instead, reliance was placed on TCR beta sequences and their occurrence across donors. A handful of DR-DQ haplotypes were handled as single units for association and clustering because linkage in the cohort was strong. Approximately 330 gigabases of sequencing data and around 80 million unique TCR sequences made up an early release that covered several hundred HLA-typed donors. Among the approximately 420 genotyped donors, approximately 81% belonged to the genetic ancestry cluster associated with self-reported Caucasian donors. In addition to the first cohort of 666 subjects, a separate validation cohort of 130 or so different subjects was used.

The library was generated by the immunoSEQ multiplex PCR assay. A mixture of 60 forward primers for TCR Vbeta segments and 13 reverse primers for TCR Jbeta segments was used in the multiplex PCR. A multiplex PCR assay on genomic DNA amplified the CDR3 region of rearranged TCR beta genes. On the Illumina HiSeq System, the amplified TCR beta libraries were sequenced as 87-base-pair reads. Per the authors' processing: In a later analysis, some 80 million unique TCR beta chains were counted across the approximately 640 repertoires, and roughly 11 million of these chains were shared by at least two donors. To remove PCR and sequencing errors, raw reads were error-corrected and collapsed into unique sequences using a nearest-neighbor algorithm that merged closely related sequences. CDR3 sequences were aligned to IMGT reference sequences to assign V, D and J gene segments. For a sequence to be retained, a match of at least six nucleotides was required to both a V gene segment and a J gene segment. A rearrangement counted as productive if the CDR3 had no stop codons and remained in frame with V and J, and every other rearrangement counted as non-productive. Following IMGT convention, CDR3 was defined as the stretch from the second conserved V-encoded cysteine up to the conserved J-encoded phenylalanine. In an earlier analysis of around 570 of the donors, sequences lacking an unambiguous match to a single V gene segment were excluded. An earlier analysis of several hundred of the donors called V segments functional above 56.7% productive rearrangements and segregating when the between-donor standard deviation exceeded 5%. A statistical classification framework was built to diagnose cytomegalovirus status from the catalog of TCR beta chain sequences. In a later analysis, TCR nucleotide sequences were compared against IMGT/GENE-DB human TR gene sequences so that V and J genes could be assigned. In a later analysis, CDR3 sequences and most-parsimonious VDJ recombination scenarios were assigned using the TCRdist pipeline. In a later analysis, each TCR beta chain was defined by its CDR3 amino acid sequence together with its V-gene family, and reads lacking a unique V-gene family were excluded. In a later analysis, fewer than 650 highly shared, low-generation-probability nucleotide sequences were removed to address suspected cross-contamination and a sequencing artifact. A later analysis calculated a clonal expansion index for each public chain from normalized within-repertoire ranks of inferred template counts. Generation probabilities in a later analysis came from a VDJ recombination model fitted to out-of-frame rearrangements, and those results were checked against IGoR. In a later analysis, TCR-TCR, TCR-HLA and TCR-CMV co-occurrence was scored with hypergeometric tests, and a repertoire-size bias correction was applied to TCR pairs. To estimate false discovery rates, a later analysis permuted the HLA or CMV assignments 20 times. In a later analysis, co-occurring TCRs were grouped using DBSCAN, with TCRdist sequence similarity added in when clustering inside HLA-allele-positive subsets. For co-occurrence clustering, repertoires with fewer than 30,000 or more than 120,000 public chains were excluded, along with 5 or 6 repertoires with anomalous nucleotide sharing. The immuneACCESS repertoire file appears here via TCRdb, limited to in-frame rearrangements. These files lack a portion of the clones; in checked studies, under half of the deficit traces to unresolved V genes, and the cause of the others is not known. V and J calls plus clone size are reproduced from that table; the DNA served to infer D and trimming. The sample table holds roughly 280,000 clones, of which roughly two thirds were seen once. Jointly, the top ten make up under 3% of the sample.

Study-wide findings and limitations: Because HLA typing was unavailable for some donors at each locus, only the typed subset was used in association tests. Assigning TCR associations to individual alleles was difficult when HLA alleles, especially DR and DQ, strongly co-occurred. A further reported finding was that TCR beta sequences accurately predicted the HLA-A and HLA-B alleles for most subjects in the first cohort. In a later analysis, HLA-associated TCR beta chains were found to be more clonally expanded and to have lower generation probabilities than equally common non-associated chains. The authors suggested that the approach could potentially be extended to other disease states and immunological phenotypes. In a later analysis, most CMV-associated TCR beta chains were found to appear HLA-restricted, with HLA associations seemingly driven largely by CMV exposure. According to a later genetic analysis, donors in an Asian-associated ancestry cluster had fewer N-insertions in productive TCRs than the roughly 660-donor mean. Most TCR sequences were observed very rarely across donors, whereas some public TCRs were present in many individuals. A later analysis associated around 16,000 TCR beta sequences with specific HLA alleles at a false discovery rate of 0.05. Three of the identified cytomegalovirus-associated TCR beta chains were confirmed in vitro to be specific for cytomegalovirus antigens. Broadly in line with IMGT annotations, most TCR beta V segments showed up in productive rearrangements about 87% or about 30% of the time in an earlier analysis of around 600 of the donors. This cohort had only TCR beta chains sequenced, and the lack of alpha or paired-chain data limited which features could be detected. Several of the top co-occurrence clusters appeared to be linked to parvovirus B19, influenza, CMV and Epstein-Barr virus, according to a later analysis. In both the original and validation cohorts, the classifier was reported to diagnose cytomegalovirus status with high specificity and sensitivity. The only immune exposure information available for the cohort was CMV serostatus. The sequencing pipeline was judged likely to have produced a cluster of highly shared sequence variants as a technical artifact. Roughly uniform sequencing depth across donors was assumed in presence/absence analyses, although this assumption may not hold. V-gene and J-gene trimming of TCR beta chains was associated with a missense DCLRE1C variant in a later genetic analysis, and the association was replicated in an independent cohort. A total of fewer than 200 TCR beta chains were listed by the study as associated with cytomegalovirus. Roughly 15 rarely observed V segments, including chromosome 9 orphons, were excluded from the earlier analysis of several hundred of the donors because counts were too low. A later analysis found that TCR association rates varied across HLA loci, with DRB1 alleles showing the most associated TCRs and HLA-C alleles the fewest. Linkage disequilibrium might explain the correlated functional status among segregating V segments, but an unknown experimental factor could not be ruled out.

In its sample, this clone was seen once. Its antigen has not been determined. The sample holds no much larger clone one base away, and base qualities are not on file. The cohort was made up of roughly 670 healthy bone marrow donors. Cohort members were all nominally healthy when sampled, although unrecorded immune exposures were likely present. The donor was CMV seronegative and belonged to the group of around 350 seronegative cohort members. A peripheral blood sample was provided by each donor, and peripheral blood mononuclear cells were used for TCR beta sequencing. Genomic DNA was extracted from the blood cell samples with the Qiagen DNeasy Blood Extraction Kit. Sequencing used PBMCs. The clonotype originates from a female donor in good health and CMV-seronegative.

The CDR3 corresponds to CASSATSGLAGGEQFF. The DNA sequence is given as TGTGCCAGCAGCGCAACATCGGGACTAGCGGGAGGTGAGCAGTTCTTC. Rearrangement joined TRBV9 to TRBJ2-1; 15 junctional bases match TRBD2. The CDR3 has 16 amino acids, counting the end cysteine and phenylalanine. The sequence is cut down to CDR3 DNA, 48 bases in frame from base 1. Trimming accounts for 3 bases at V and 9 bases at J, while the number of junction bases matched to no gene is 7. Based on the germline V gene, the CDR1 and CDR2 sequences are SGDLS and YYNGEE.